This TCR beta chain was sequenced for a study of T cell responses to AZD1222 COVID-19 vaccine. General study findings and limits: White British donors predominated, females outnumbered males, and clonal diversity was possibly underestimated. Spike regions recognized by vaccine-associated CD4 TCRs spanned the protein, led by 160-218 and 743-854.

The method was immunoSEQ multiplex PCR; TCRdb's version includes in-frame clones alone and lacks a portion of them. This table has about 120,000 clones, 92% appearing once. A word on this clone: The antigen is unknown.

The CDR3 has 16 residues. Trimming removed 0 bases from V and 0 bases from J, with 10 bases in between. CDR1 LGHNA and CDR2 YSLEER come from the germline V gene. This chain links TRBV4-3 with TRBJ2-3, with D perhaps assigned TRBD1 or TRBD2 (5 bases each). Sequenced material: peripheral blood, taken on day 0 of AZD1222 vaccination. The clonotype was recovered from an adult in good health. The CDR3 DNA sequence: TGCGCCAGCAGCCAAGACACCGGGACGAGCACAGATACGCAGTATTTT. This sequence encodes CASSQDTGTSTDTQYF.